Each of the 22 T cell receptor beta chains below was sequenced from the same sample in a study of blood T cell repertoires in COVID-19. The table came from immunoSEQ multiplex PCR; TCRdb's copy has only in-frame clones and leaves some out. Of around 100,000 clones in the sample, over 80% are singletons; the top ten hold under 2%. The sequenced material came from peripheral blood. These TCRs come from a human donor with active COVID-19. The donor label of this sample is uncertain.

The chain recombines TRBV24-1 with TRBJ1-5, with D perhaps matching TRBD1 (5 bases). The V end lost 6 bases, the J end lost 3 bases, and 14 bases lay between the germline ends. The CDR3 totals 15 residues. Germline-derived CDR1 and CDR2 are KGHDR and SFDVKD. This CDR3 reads CATSYQGLVNQPQHF. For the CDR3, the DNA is TGTGCCACCAGTTACCAGGGTCTTGTCAATCAGCCCCAGCATTTT.

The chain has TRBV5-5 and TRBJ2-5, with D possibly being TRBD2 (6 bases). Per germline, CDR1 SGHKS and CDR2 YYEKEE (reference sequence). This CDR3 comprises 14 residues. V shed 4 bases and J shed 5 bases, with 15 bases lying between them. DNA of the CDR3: TGTGCCAGCAGCACCGGGGGATTCGGGGAGACCCAGTACTTC. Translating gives CASSTGGFGETQYF.

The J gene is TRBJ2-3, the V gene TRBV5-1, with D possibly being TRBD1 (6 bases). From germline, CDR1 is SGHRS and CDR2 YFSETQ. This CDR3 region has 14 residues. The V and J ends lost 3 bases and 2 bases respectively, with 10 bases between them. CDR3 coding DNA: TGCGCCAGCAGCTCGGGACACCCCACAGATACGCAGTATTTT. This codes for CASSSGHPTDTQYF.

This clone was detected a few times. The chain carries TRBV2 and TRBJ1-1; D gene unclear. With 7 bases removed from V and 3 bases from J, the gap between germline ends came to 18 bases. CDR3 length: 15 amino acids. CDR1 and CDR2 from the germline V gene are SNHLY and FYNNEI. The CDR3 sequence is CASNRGLDGDTEAFF. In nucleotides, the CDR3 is TGTGCCAGCAATCGGGGTCTAGACGGTGACACTGAAGCTTTCTTT.

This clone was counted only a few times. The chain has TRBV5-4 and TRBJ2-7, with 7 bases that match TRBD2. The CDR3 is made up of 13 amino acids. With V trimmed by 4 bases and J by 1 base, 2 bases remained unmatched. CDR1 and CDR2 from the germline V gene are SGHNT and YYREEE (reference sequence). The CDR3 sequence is CASSRTSSYEQYF. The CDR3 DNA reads TGTGCCAGCAGCCGGACTAGTTCCTACGAGCAGTACTTC.

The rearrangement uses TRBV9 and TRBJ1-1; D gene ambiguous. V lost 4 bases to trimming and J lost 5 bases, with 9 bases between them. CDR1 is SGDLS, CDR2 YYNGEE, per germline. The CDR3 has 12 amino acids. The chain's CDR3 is CASSLSWTEAFF. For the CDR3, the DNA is TGTGCCAGCAGCCTCAGTTGGACTGAAGCTTTCTTT.

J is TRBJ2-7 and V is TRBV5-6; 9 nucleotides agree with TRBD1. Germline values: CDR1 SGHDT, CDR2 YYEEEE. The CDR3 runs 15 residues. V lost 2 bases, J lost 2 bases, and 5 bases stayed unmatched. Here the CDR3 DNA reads TGTGCCAGCAGCTTTGGAGACAGGGGGACCTACGAGCAGTACTTC. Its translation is CASSFGDRGTYEQYF.

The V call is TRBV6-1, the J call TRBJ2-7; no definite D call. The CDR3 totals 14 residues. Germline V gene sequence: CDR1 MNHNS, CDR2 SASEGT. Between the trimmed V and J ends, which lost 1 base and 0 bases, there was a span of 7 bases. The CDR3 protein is CASSEDLTSYEQYF. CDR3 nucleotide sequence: TGTGCCAGCAGTGAAGACCTAACCTCCTACGAGCAGTACTTC.

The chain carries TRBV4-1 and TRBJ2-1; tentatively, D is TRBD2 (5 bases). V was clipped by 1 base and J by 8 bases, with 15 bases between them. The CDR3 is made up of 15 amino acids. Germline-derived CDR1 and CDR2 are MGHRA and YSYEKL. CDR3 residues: CASSQVSRESDEQFF. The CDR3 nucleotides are TGCGCCAGCAGCCAAGTTAGCCGGGAAAGCGATGAGCAGTTCTTC.

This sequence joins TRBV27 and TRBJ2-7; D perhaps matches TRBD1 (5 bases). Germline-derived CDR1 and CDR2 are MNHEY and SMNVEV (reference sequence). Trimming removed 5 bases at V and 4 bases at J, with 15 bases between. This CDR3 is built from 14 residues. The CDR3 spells CASSPYTTAYEQYF. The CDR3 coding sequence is TGTGCCAGCAGTCCCTATACGACAGCATACGAGCAGTACTTC.

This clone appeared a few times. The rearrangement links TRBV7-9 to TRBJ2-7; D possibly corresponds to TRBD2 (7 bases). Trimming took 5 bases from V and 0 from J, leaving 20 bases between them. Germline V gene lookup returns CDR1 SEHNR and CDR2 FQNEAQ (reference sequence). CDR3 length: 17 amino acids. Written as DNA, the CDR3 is TGTGCCAGCAGCACACTGAGTAGGGGGGGCCCCTCCTACGAGCAGTACTTC. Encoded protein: CASSTLSRGGPSYEQYF.

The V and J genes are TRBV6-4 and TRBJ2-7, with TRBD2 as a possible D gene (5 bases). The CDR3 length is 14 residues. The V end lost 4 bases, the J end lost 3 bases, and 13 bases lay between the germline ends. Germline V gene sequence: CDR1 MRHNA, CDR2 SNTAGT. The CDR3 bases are TGTGCCAGCAGTGTGGAGGAGCCGCACTACGAGCAGTACTTC. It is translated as CASSVEEPHYEQYF.

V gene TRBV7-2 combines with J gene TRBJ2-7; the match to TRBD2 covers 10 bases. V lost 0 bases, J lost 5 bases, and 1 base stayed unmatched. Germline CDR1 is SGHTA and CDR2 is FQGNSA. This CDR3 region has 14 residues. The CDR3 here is CASSLAGTSDEQYF. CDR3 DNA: TGTGCCAGCAGCTTAGCAGGGACTAGCGACGAGCAGTACTTC. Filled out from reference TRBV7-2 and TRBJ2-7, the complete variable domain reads GAGVSQSPSNKVTEKGKDVELRCDPISGHTALYWYRQSLGQGLEFLIYFQGNSAPDKSGLPSDRFSAERTGGSVSTLTIQRTQQEDSAVYLCASSLAGTSDEQYFGPGTRLTVT.

CDR3 coding DNA: TGTGCCAGCAGCCACGGGGATCGCGGCTACACCTTC. This encodes CASSHGDRGYTF. V usage is TRBV3-1 (or the pseudogene TRBV3-2) and J usage is TRBJ1-2, with D hard to call. CDR3 size: 12 residues. Germline V CDR1 and CDR2: LGHDT, YNNKEL (reference sequence). Between the trimmed V and J ends, which lost 3 bases and 8 bases, there was a span of 10 bases.

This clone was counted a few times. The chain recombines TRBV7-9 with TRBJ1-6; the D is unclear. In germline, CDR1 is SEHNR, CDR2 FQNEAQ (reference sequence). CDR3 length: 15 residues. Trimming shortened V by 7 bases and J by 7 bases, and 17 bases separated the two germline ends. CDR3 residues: CASTSLGGGNSPLHF. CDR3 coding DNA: TGTGCCAGCACCTCCCTAGGAGGCGGAAATTCACCCCTCCACTTT.

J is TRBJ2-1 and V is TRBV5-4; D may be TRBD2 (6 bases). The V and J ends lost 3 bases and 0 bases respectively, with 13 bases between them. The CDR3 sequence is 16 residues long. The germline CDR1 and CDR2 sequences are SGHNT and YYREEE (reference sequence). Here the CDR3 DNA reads TGTGCCAGCAGCTCCCGACTAGGCGACTCCTACAATGAGCAGTTCTTC. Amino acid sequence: CASSSRLGDSYNEQFF.

CDR3 amino acids: CASRLVLGLSDGYTF. The CDR3 DNA sequence: TGTGCCAGCCGACTCGTACTAGGGCTAAGTGATGGCTACACCTTC. The chain couples TRBV6-5 to TRBJ1-2; D is uncertain. Germline CDR1 MNHEY, CDR2 SVGAGI. The CDR3 extends over 15 amino acids. V lost 8 bases and J lost 6, with 22 bases in between.

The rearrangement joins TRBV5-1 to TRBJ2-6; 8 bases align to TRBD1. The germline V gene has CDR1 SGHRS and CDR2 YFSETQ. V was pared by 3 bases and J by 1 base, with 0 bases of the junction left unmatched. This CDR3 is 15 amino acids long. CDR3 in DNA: TGCGCCAGCAGCTGGACAGGGTCTGGGGCCAACGTCCTGACTTTC. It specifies CASSWTGSGANVLTF. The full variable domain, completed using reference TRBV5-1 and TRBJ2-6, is KAGVTQTPRYLIKTRGQQVTLSCSPISGHRSVSWYQQTPGQGLQFLFEYFSETQRNKGNFPGRFSGRQFSNSRSEMNVSTLELGDSALYLCASSWTGSGANVLTFGAGSRLTVL.

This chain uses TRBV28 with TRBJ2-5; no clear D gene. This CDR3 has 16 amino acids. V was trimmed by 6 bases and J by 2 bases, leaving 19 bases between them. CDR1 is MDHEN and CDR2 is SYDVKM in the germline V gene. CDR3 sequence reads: CASRRYSTGSQETQYF. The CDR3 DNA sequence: TGTGCCAGCAGACGCTATTCGACTGGCTCTCAAGAGACCCAGTACTTC.

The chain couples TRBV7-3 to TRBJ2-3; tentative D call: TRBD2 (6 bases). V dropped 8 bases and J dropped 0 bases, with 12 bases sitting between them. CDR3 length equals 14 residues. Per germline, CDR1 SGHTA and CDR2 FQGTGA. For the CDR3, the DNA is TGTGCCAGCGGACCGGGACTTAGCACAGATACGCAGTATTTT. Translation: CASGPGLSTDTQYF.

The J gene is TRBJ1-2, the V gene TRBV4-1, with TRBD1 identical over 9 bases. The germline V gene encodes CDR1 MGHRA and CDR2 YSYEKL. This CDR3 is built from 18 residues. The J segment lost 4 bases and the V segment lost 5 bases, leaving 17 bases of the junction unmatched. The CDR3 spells CASSLVGTGLLGRYGYTF. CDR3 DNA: TGCGCCAGCAGCTTAGTCGGGACAGGGCTTCTGGGGCGCTATGGCTACACCTTC.

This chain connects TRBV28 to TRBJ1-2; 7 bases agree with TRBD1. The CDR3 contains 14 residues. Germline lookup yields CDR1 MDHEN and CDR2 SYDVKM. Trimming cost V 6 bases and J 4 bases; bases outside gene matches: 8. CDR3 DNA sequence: TGTGCCAGCAGCCCGACAGGGAACACCTATGGCTACACCTTC. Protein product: CASSPTGNTYGYTF.